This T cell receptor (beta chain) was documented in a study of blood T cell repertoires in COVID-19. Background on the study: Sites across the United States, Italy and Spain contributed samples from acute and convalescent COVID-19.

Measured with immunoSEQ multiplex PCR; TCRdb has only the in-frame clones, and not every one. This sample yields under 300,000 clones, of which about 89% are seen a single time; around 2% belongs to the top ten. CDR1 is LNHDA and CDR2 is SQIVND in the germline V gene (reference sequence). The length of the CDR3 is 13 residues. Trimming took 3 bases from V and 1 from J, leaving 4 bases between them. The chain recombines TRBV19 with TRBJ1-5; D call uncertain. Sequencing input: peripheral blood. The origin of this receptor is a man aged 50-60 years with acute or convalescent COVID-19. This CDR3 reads CASSITSNQPQHF. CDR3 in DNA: TGTGCCAGTAGTATTACAAGCAATCAGCCCCAGCATTTT.